The entry below describes one T cell receptor beta chain. The antigen it binds to is not known. The junction shows a germline mismatch at one end, possibly a read error. The donors were 40 or so Caucasian individuals from Russia, aged roughly 6 to 90 years, who were systemically healthy. About 9.1 milliliters of peripheral blood were collected from each donor into EDTA-treated Vacutainer tubes. Ficoll-Paque density-gradient centrifugation was used to isolate PBMCs, with at least 7 million obtained per sample. Total RNA was extracted from PBMCs with Trizol reagent, with at least 6 micrograms obtained per sample. The percentages of naive CD45RAhigh/CD27high T cells were determined by flow cytometry on a PBMC aliquot from every donor. The source of the sample is a study of blood T cells in healthy people across ages (dated by TCRdb to the mid-2010s). Study-wide context: In model experiments, roughly one uniquely barcoded TCR beta cDNA molecule per two T cells was captured by template switching. Using deep sequencing normalized with unique cDNA molecular identifiers, the study measured how TCR beta repertoire diversity changes with age. To avoid experimental bias, donors of different ages were spread randomly across the sequencing lanes. The donors were divided into four age groups: young (average around 17 years), middle-aged (about 39), aged (approximately 62) and long-lived (roughly 88). Using the same blood draw, the study looked at two additional independent replicas of 1 million unique cDNA reads for two donors, one aged 18 to 30 and the other aged 80 or older.

The full study reports these points: A strong correlation was found between observed TCR beta diversity and the percentage of naive T cells measured by flow cytometry. Compared with the aged group, the long-lived group had more naive CD4+ T cells, fewer expanded clones and increased TCR diversity, a pattern suggesting age selection. Observed TCR beta diversity per million T cells fell roughly linearly with age, and a significant reduction was already apparent by age roughly 40. Conclusive comparison of naive and antigen-experienced compartments was prevented by the profiling of bulk unsorted PBMCs. Estimates of total diversity from one million sequenced T cells were regarded as lower bounds and underestimates. The CMV infection status of donors was not known, potentially confounding age-related changes in expanded clonotypes.

The method was 5' RACE. Sequencing was carried out with an Illumina HiSeq 2500. A second roughly 7 to 11 cycle PCR used a sample-barcoded 5' primer and a J-beta primer mix. A unique molecular identifier was introduced onto each TCR beta cDNA molecule by a template-switch 5' adaptor carrying 12 random nucleotides. At least 2.5 million CDR3-containing paired-end reads were obtained from each sample. First-strand cDNA synthesis was performed from all RNA using the Mint cDNA synthesis kit, with priming by a TRBC-specific oligonucleotide. All cDNA was treated with uracil-DNA glycosylase and then went through a first 18-cycle PCR with the universal primers M1SS and BC2_uni_R. The published analysis was carried out like this. Each sample was normalized by randomly selecting 1 million high-quality reads, each carrying a distinct molecular identifier. Instead of being binned into consensus sequences, reads with shared molecular identifiers were discarded. MiTCR, run with a Q25 quality threshold and the strictest error-elimination algorithm, handled CDR3 identification, clonotype clustering and error correction. A nonparametric unseen species model with Euler transformation was used to estimate lower-bound total TCR beta diversity. TCRdb cleaned the public reads at Q25 with fastp, built clones with MiXCR and kept in-frame beta chains. For every CDR3 protein sequence, its rows merge into one entry that carries the most common genes and DNA. The V and J calls and clone size come from TCRdb's table, not from the authors' own analysis. This sample holds hundreds of thousands of distinct CDR3 sequences; about a third were observed only once. The top ten constitute approximately 15% of the sample.

From cysteine to phenylalanine, the CDR3 is 16 amino acids long. Left in the record is the CDR3 DNA by itself, 48 bases read in frame from the first base. In the germline V gene (reference sequence), CDR1 corresponds to LGHDT and CDR2 to YNNKEL. The V and J segments used are TRBV3-1 and TRBJ1-2, with 8 bases aligning to TRBD1. The sample was blood. The sequence derives from a woman aged 80 or over in good health. Donor details come from another sample of the same person, matched by shared clones. The CDR3 amino acid sequence is: CASSQGQGLSNYGDTF. At the DNA level, the sequence is TGTGCCAGCAGCCAAGGACAGGGGTTGTCTAACTATGGCGACACCTTC. Here the CDR3 is joined to the reference TRBV3-1 and TRBJ1-2 genes, and the full variable domain is: DTAVSQTPKYLVTQMGNDKSIKCEQNLGHDTMYWYKQDSKKFLKIMFSYNNKELIINETVPNRFSPKSPDKAHLNLHINSLELGDSAVYFCASSQGQGLSNYGDTFGSGTRLTVV.